This T cell receptor (beta chain) was found in a study of T cell clusters in autoimmune cytopenias. As to this clonotype: Its cognate antigen is unknown.

The CDR3 loop spans 15 amino acids. CDR1 is MNHEY and CDR2 is SVGAGI in the germline V gene. TRB was amplified by touch-down multiplex PCR, primer pools A and B combined. From the multiplex PCR reads, TCRdb lists one entry per CDR3 protein and no DNA. Recorded for this sample: 3,500 to 4,000 distinct CDR3 sequences. General study findings and limits: The T cell clusters were defined only in silico, without experimental functional validation.

TRB was amplified from 250 ng of peripheral blood genomic DNA per sample. This same sample was also part of a study on T cell repertoires in aging, cancer and after chemotherapy.

Sequencing was done on a sample of peripheral blood. The rearrangement links TRBV6-5 to TRBJ1-1. The clonotype originates from a human donor in good health. CDR3: CASTSFFLLNTEAFF.